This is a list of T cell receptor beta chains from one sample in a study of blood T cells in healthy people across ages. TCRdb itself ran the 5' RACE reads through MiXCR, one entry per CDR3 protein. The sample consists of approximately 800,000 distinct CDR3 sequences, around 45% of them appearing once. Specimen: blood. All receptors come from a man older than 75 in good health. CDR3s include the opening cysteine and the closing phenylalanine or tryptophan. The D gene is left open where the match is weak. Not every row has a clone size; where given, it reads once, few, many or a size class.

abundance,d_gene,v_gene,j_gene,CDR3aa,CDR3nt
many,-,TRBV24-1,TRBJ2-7,CATSDYRAGNEQYF,TGTGCCACCAGTGATTACAGGGCCGGGAACGAGCAGTACTTC
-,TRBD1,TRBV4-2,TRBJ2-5,CASSPNLDRGHAPYF,TGTGCCAGCAGCCCCAATTTGGACAGGGGGCACGCACCGTACTTC
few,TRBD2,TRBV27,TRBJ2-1,CAISQLREGEHNEQFF,TGTGCCATCTCACAGTTACGGGAGGGTGAACACAATGAGCAGTTCTTC
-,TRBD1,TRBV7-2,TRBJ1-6,CASSDRGGSPLHF,TGTGCCAGCAGCGACAGGGGTGGGTCACCCCTCCACTTT
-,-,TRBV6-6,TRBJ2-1,CASIAKDRNNEQFF,TGTGCCAGCATCGCGAAAGACAGAAACAATGAGCAGTTCTTC
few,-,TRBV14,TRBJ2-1,CASSQFISKNEQFF,TGTGCCAGCAGCCAATTTATTAGCAAGAATGAGCAGTTCTTC
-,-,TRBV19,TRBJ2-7,CASSTSGGRSGEQYF,TGTGCCAGTAGTACATCGGGGGGCAGGTCTGGAGAGCAGTACTTC
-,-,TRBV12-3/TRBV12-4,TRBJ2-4,CASSRKKQSAHKKYF,TGTGCCAGCAGTCGCAAAAAACAGTCTGCCCACAAAAAGTACTTC
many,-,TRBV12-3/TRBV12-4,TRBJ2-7,CASSLDPDPPYEQYF,TGTGCCAGCAGTTTAGACCCCGACCCACCCTACGAGCAGTACTTC
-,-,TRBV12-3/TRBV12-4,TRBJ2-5,CASRLTGETQYF,TGTGCCAGCAGGCTCACGGGAGAGACCCAGTACTTC
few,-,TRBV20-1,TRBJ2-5,CSARAPLGYQETQYF,TGCAGTGCTAGAGCCCCGTTGGGGTACCAAGAGACCCAGTACTTC
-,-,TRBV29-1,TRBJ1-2,CSVDPVDYGYTF,TGCAGCGTTGACCCAGTCGATTATGGCTACACCTTC
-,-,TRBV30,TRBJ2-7,CAWSIGRGLEQYF,TGTGCCTGGAGTATCGGCAGGGGTCTCGAGCAGTACTTC
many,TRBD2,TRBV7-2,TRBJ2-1,CASSLAGGRNEQFF,TGTGCCAGCAGCCTAGCGGGAGGCCGAAATGAGCAGTTCTTC
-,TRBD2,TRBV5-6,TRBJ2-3,CASSKRTSGSADTQYF,TGTGCCAGCAGCAAGAGGACTAGCGGGAGTGCAGATACGCAGTATTTT
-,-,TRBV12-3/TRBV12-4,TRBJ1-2,CASSPGRNYGYTF,TGTGCCAGCAGCCCAGGGAGGAACTATGGCTACACCTTC
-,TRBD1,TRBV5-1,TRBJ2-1,CASSENGQGAYNEQFF,TGCGCCAGCAGCGAAAATGGACAGGGGGCCTACAATGAGCAGTTCTTC
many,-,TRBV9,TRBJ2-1,CASSVQGDEQFF,TGTGCCAGCAGCGTACAGGGAGATGAGCAGTTCTTC
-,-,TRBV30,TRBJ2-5,CALETATGQYF,TGTGCCTTGGAGACCGCCACCGGGCAGTACTTC
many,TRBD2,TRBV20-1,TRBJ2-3,CSAMTSGPIDTQYF,TGCAGTGCGATGACTAGCGGTCCCATAGATACGCAGTATTTT
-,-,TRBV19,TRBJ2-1,CASNYGTDNEQFF,TGTGCCAGTAATTATGGAACCGACAATGAGCAGTTCTTC
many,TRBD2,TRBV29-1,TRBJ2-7,CSVGLAGGVHEQYF,TGCAGCGTTGGGCTAGCGGGTGGAGTCCACGAGCAGTACTTC
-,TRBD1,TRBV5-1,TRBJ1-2,CASSLEGQTWGYTF,TGCGCCAGCAGCTTGGAGGGACAGACGTGGGGCTACACCTTC
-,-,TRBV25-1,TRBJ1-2,CASSEWVGSYTF,TGTGCCAGCAGTGAATGGGTGGGGAGCTACACCTTC
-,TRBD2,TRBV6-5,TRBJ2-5,CASTTRLADQETQYF,TGTGCCAGCACCACCAGACTAGCGGACCAAGAGACCCAGTACTTC
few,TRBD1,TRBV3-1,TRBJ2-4,CASSQDFGQGPKNIQYF,TGTGCCAGCAGCCAAGATTTCGGACAGGGACCCAAAAACATTCAGTACTTC
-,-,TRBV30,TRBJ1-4,CAWSGHQGGGEKLFF,TGTGCCTGGAGCGGTCATCAGGGCGGGGGCGAAAAACTGTTTTTT